A selection of T cell receptor beta chains follows, all from one sample in a study of blood T cell repertoires in COVID-19. Using immunoSEQ multiplex PCR, the repertoire was profiled, and TCRdb retains in-frame clones only, with some absent. The sample yields about 80,000 clones, approximately 80% seen once. Sequencing was done on a sample of peripheral blood. These TCRs come from a man between 60 and 75 years old with active or convalescent COVID-19. Both conserved end residues are part of each CDR3.

V gene	J gene	CDR3 protein
TRBV19	TRBJ1-2	CASSIISGGVIKYGYTF
TRBV5-8	TRBJ2-7	CASSWGTARSYEQYF
TRBV5-5	TRBJ1-2	CASSTGTGVRGYTF
TRBV19	TRBJ2-5	CASSVRGDGETQYF
TRBV4-3	TRBJ1-2	CASSQVRGGTGPGYTF
TRBV30	TRBJ1-1	CAWSVIKNRVKNTEAFF
TRBV2	TRBJ2-3	CASSEGRSGGTDTQYF
TRBV5-4	TRBJ2-1	CASSLIGGIEQFF
TRBV27	TRBJ1-2	CASSRGQPNGYTF
TRBV15	TRBJ1-2	CATSRDRVTNYGYTF
TRBV6-1	TRBJ1-2	CASSETVQHGYTF
TRBV7-2	TRBJ1-4	CASSFLGEKLFF
TRBV19	TRBJ1-3	CASSISPGRAGNTIYF
TRBV5-5	TRBJ1-1	CASSLGVDTEAFF
TRBV11-3	TRBJ2-7	CASSRDRLDEQYF
TRBV7-2	TRBJ1-5	CASSTRTGGNQPQHF
TRBV7-3	TRBJ2-3	CASSFSGVSTDTQYF
TRBV7-9	TRBJ1-1	CASSPPAGITEAFF
TRBV19	TRBJ2-5	CASSIVGAGYQETQYF